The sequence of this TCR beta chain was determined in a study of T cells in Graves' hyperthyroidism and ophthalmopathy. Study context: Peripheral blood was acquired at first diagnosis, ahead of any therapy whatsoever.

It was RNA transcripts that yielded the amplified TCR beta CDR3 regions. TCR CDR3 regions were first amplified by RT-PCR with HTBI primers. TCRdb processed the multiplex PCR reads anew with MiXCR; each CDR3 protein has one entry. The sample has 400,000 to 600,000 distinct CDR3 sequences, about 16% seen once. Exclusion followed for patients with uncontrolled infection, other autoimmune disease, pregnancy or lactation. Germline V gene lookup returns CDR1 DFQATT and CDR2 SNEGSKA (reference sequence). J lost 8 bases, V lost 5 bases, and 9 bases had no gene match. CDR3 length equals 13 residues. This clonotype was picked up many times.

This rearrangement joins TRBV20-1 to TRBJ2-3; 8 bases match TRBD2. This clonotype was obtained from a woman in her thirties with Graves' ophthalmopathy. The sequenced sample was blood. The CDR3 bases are TGCAGTGCTGTTAGCGGGGCCGGAGGTACGCAGTATTTT. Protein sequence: CSAVSGAGGTQYF.